What follows is one T cell receptor (beta chain) and its context. Trimming stripped 1 base from V and 5 bases from J, with 12 bases between. The CDR3 has 14 residues. Germline CDR1 reads MNHEY; CDR2 reads SVGEGT. Survey-level TCR beta sequencing used the immunoSEQ assay. TCRdb's table, derived via immunoSEQ multiplex PCR, lists solely in-frame clones and lacks some. This sample carries tens of thousands of clones, roughly 93% of them seen once, and the ten largest clones take approximately 12%. The chain employs TRBV6-2 or TRBV6-3 and TRBJ2-7; tentative D call: TRBD2 (6 bases). The sequenced material came from PBMCs. The receptor was isolated from a man in his forties with rheumatoid arthritis. CDR3 coding DNA: TGTGCCAGCAGTTACTTGCGGGATAGGAACGAGCAGTACTTC. Its protein is CASSYLRDRNEQYF.